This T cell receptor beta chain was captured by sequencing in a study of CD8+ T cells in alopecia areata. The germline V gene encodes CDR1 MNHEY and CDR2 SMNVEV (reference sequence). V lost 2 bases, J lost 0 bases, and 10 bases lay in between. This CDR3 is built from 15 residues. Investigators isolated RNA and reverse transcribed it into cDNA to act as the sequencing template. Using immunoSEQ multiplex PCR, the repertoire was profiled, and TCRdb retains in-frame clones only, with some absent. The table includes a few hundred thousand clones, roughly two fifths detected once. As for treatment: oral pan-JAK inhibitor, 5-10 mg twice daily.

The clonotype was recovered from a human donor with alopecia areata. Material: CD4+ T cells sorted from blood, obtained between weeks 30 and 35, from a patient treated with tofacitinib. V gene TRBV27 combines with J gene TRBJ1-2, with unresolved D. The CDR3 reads CASSLKPIANYGYTF. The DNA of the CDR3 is TGTGCCAGCAGTTTAAAACCAATAGCTAACTATGGCTACACCTTC.